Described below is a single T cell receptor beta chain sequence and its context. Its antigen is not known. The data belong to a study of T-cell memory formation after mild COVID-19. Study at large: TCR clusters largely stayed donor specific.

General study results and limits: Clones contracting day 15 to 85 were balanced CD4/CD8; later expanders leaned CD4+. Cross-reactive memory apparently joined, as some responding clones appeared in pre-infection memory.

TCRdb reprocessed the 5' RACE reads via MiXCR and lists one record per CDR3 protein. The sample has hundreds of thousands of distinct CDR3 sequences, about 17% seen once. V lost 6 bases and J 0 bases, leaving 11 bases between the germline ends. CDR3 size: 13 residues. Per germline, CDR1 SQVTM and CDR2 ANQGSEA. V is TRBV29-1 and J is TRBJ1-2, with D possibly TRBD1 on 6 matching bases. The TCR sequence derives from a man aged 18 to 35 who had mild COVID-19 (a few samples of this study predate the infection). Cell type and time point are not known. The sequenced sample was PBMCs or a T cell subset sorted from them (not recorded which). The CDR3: CSVDRNPNYGYTF. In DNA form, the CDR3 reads TGCAGCGTCGACAGGAATCCTAACTATGGCTACACCTTC.